This is a list of T cell receptor beta chains from one sample in a study of blood T cell repertoires in COVID-19. Sequencing was performed with immunoSEQ multiplex PCR; in TCRdb, only in-frame clones are kept and a portion is missing. The top ten hold 6.2% of the sample, which has under 50,000 clones, 69% seen once. The sequencing sample was made of peripheral blood. Source of these receptors: an older man with acute or convalescent COVID-19. The CDR3 runs from the conserved cysteine through the conserved F or W. The D gene is left open where the match is weak. Some rows have no size entry. The others give once, few or many, or a class for an expanded clone.

j_call v_call d_call clone_size cdr3_aa cdr3_nt
TRBJ2-1 TRBV7-2 TRBD1 NA CASSLGQGANEQFF TGTGCCAGCAGCTTAGGACAGGGGGCAAATGAGCAGTTCTTC
TRBJ2-2 TRBV5-6 TRBD2 once CASSSGLAGELFF TGTGCCAGCAGCTCGGGACTAGCCGGGGAGCTGTTTTTT
TRBJ2-1 TRBV10-1 TRBD2 NA CATSSGRANNEQFF TGCGCCACCAGTAGCGGGAGGGCAAACAATGAGCAGTTCTTC
TRBJ1-5 TRBV5-8 NA NA CASSLVLSNQPQHF TGTGCCAGCAGCTTGGTACTCAGCAATCAGCCCCAGCATTTT
TRBJ2-7 TRBV27 NA NA CASSLSTTSFRYEQYF TGTGCCAGCAGTTTATCGACCACTAGCTTTCGCTACGAGCAGTACTTC
TRBJ2-3 TRBV7-6 TRBD1 NA CASSSTGYGTDTQYF TGTGCCAGCAGCTCGACAGGGTATGGGACAGATACGCAGTATTTT
TRBJ2-7 TRBV2 TRBD1 once CASKPGGAYEQYF TGTGCCAGCAAGCCAGGGGGCGCCTACGAGCAGTACTTC
TRBJ2-1 TRBV14 TRBD2 NA CASSRSGSNEQFF TGTGCCAGCAGCCGTAGCGGGAGCAATGAGCAGTTCTTC
TRBJ1-4 TRBV4-1 NA NA CASRPGDTNEKLFF TGCGCCAGCAGACCAGGGGACACTAATGAAAAACTGTTTTTT
TRBJ2-1 TRBV11-3 NA few CASSPSGDGLYNEQFF TGTGCCAGCAGCCCCTCCGGTGACGGGTTATACAATGAGCAGTTCTTC
TRBJ2-5 TRBV7-2 TRBD1 NA CASSPGTGAMETQYF TGTGCCAGCAGCCCGGGGACAGGGGCTATGGAGACCCAGTACTTC
TRBJ1-3 TRBV15 NA NA CATSRDRSSGNTIYF TGTGCCACCAGCAGAGATCGGTCCTCTGGAAACACCATATATTTT
TRBJ1-1 TRBV7-8 TRBD1 once CASSLVSGGSTEAFF TGTGCCAGCAGCTTAGTGTCAGGGGGCTCCACTGAAGCTTTCTTT
TRBJ1-2 TRBV14 NA NA CASSRLSATHGYTF TGTGCCAGCAGCCGCCTATCCGCCACTCATGGCTACACCTTC
TRBJ2-7 TRBV6-5 TRBD1 NA CASSPSLGQVFGQYF TGTGCCAGCAGCCCCTCCCTCGGACAGGTTTTCGGGCAGTACTTC
TRBJ1-1 TRBV5-1 NA NA CASRSRVNTEAFF TGCGCCAGCAGGTCGCGGGTGAACACTGAAGCTTTCTTT